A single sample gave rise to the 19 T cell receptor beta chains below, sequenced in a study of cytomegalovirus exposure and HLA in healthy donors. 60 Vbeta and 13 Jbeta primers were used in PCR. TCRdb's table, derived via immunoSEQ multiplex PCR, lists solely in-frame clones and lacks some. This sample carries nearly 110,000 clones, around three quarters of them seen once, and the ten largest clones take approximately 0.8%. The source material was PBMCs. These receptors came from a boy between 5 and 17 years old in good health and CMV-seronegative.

The CDR3 loop reads CASSHETGNNYGYTF. The CDR3 DNA sequence: TGTGCCAGCAGCCACGAGACAGGAAACAACTATGGCTACACCTTC. The chain employs TRBV6-1 and TRBJ1-2; possible D gene TRBD1, 6 bases. Trimming left V 6 bases short and J 2 bases short, with 16 bases between. The CDR3 has 15 residues. Germline V CDR1 and CDR2: MNHNS, SASEGT.

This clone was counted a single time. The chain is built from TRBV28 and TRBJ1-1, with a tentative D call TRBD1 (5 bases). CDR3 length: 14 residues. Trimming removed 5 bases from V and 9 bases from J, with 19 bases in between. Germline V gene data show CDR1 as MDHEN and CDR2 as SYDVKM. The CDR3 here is CASSLGTRRRQAFF. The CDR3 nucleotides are TGTGCCAGCAGTCTCGGGACTCGGAGAAGGCAAGCTTTCTTT.

CDR3 loop: CASDRTSGSSSSYEQYF. The CDR3 region has the DNA TGTGCTAGTGACCGGACTAGCGGGAGTTCGAGCTCCTACGAGCAGTACTTC. V and J are TRBV12-5 and TRBJ2-7; 13 positions agree with TRBD2. The CDR3 contains 17 residues. The germline V gene encodes CDR1 LGHNT and CDR2 FRNRAP. V lost 7 bases to trimming and J lost 0 bases; unmatched junction nucleotides: 9.

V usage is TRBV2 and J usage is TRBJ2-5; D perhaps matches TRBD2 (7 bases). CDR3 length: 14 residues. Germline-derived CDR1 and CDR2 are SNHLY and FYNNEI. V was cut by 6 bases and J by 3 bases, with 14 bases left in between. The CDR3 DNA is TGTGCCAGCAGCGAGGGGGGGTGGGAAGAGACCCAGTACTTC. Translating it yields CASSEGGWEETQYF.

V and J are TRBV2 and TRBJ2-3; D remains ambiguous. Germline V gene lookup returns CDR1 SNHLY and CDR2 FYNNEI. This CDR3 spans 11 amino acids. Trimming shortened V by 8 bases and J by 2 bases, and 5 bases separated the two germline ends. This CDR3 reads CASQNTDTQYF. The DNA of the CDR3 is TGTGCCAGCCAGAACACAGATACGCAGTATTTT.

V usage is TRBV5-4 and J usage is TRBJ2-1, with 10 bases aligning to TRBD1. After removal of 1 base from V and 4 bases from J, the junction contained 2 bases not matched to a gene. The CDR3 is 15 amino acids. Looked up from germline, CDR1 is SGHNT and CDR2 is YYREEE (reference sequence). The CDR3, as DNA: TGTGCCAGCAGCTTGAGGACAGGGGGATACAATGAGCAGTTCTTC. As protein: CASSLRTGGYNEQFF.

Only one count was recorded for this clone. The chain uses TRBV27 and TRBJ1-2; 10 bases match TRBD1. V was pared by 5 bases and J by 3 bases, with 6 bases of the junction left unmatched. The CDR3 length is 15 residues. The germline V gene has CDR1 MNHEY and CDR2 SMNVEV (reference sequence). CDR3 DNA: TGTGCCAGCAGTCAGAGGACAGGGGGGTACTATGGCTACACCTTC. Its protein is CASSQRTGGYYGYTF.

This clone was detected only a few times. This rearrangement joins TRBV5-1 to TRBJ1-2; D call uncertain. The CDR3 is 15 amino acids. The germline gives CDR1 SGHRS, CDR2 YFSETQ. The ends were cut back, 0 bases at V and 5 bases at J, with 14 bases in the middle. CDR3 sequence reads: CASSLGSGLGYGYTF. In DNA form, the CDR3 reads TGCGCCAGCAGCTTGGGGTCAGGACTAGGATATGGCTACACCTTC.

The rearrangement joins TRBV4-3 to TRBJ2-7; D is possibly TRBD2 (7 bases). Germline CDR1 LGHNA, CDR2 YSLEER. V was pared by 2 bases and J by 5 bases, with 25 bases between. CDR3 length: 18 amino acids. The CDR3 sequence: CASSQRSFYGGRDNEQYF. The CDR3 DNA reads TGCGCCAGCAGCCAAAGGTCTTTTTACGGGGGGCGAGACAACGAGCAGTACTTC.

CDR3 protein: CASSLEGLRAFF. The CDR3 DNA sequence: TGTGCCAGCAGCTTGGAGGGGCTTAGAGCTTTCTTT. This chain connects TRBV5-6 to TRBJ1-1; D perhaps matches TRBD1 (5 bases). Trimming removed 0 bases at V and 10 bases at J, with 10 bases between. CDR1 and CDR2 from the germline V gene are SGHDT and YYEEEE. The CDR3 extends over 12 amino acids.

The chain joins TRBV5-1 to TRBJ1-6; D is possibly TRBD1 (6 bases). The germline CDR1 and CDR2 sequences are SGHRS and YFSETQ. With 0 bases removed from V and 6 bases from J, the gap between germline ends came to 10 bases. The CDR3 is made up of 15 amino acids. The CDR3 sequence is CASSLEGGPNSPLHF. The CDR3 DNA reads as TGCGCCAGCAGCTTGGAAGGGGGTCCTAATTCACCCCTCCACTTT.

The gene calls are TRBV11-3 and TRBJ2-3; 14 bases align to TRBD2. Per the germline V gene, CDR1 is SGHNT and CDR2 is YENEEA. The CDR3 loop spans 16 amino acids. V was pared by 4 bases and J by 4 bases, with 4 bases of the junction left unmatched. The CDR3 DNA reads TGTGCCAGCAGCTCCGGGACTAGCGGGAGCTCAGATACGCAGTATTTT. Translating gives CASSSGTSGSSDTQYF. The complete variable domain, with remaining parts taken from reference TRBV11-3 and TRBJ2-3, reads EAGVVQSPRYKIIEKKQPVAFWCNPISGHNTLYWYLQNLGQGPELLIRYENEEAVDDSQLPKDRFSAERLKGVDSTLKIQPAELGDSAVYLCASSSGTSGSSDTQYFGPGTRLTVL.

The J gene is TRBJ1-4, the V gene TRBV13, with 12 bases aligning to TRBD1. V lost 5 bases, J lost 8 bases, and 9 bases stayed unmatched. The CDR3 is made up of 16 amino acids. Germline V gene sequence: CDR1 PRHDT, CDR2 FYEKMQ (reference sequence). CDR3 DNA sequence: TGTGCCAGCAGCACAACCGGGACAGGGGGCGTAGAAAAACTGTTTTTT. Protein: CASSTTGTGGVEKLFF.

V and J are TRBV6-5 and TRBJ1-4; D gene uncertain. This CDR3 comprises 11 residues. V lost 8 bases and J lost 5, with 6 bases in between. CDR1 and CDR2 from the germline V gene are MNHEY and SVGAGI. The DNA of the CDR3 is TGTGCCAGCCTGGGCAATGAAAAACTGTTTTTT. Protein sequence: CASLGNEKLFF.

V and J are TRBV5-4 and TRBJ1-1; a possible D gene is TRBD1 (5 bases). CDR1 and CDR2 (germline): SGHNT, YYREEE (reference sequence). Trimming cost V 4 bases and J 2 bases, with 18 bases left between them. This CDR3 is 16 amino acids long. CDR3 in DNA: TGTGCCAGCAGCCCCCGGGGGGTAGTTAGTAACACTGAAGCTTTCTTT. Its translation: CASSPRGVVSNTEAFF.

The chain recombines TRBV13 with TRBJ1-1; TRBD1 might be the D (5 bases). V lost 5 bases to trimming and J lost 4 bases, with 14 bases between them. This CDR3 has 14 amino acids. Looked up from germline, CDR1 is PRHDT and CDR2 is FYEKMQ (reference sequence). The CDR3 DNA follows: TGTGCCAGCAGCCCACCGGCAGGGCCCACTGAAGCTTTCTTT. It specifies CASSPPAGPTEAFF. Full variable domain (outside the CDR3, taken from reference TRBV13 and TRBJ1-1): AAGVIQSPRHLIKEKRETATLKCYPIPRHDTVYWYQQGPGQDPQFLISFYEKMQSDKGSIPDRFSAQQFSDYHSELNMSSLELGDSALYFCASSPPAGPTEAFFGQGTRLTVV.

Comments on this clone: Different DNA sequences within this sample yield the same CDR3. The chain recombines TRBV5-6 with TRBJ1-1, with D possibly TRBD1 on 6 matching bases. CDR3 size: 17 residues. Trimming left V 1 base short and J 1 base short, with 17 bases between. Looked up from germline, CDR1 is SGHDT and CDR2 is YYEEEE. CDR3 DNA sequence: TGTGCCAGCAGCTTGTTGGACAGTAGCAAAGCGAACACTGAAGCTTTCTTT. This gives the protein CASSLLDSSKANTEAFF.

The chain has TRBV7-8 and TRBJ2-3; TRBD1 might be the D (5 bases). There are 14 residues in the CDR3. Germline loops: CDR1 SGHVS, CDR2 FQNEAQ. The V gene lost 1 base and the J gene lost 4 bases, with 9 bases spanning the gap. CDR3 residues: CASSLGGSADTQYF. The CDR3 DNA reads TGTGCCAGCAGCTTAGGGGGCAGCGCAGATACGCAGTATTTT.

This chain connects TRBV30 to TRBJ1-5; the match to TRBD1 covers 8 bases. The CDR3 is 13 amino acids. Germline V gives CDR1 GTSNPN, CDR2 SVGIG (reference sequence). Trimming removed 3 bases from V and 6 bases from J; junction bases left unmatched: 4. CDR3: CAWSGTGIQPQHF. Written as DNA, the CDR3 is TGTGCCTGGAGCGGGACAGGCATTCAGCCCCAGCATTTT.